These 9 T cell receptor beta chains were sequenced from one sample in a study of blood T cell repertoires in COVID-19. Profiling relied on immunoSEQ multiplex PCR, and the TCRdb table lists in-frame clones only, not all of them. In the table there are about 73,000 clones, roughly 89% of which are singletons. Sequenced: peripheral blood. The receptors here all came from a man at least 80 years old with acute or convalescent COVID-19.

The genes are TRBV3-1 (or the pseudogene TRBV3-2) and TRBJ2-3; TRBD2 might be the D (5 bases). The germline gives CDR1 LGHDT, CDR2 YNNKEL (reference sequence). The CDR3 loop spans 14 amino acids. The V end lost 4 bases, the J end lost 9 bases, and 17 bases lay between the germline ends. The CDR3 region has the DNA TGTGCCAGCAGCCGGACCGCCGCGGGTTACACGCAGTATTTT. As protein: CASSRTAAGYTQYF.

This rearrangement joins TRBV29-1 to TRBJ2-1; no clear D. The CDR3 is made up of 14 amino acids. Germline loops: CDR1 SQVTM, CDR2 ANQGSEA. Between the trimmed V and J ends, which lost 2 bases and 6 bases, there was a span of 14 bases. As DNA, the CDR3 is TGCAGCGTTGAAAGTAACTCTCGAGGCAATGAGCAGTTCTTC. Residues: CSVESNSRGNEQFF.

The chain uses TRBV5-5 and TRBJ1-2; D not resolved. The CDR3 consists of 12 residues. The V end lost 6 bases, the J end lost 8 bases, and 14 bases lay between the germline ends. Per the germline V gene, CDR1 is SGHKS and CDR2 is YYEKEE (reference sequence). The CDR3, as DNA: TGTGCCAGCACCTTCGACACGCAAGGCTACACCTTC. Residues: CASTFDTQGYTF.

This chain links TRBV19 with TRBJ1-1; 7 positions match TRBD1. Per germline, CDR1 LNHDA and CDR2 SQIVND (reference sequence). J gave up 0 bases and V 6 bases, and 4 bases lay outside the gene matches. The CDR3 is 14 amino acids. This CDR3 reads CASRTGNMNTEAFF. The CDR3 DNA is TGTGCCAGTAGGACAGGGAACATGAACACTGAAGCTTTCTTT.

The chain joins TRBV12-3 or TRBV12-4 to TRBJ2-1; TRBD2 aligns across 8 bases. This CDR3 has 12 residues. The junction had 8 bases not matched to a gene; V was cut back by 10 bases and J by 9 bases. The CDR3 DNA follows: TGTGCCACCCACGGGGGGGGTGGTGAGCAGTTCTTC. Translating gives CATHGGGGEQFF.

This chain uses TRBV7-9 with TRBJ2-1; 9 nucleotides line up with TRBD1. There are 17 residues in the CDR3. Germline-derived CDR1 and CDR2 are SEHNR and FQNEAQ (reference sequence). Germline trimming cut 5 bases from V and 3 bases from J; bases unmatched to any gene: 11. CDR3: CASSPRPDRGIYNEQFF. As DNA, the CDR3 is TGTGCCAGCAGCCCCCGACCCGACAGGGGGATCTACAATGAGCAGTTCTTC.

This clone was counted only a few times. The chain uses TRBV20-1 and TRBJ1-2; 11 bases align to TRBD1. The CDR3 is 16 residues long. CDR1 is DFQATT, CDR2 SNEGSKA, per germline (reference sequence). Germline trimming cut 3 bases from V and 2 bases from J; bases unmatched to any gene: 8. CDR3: CSASIGTGGANYGYTF. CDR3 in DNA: TGCAGTGCTAGTATCGGGACAGGGGGGGCCAACTATGGCTACACCTTC.

The CDR3 bases are TGTGCCAGTAGTATCAACCAGGGGGGTGGCTACACCTTC. This translates into CASSINQGGGYTF. The J gene is TRBJ1-2, the V gene TRBV19, with TRBD1 identical over 7 bases. The CDR3 is 13 residues long. The trim removed 3 bases at V and 7 bases at J, leaving 5 bases unmatched. CDR1 is LNHDA and CDR2 is SQIVND in the germline V gene (reference sequence).

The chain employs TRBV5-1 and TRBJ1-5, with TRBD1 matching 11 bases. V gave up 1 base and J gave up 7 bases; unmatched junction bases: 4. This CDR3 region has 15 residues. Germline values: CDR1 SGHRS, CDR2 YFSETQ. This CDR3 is CASSLWGQGGQPQHF. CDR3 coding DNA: TGCGCCAGCAGCTTGTGGGGACAGGGGGGCCAGCCCCAGCATTTT.